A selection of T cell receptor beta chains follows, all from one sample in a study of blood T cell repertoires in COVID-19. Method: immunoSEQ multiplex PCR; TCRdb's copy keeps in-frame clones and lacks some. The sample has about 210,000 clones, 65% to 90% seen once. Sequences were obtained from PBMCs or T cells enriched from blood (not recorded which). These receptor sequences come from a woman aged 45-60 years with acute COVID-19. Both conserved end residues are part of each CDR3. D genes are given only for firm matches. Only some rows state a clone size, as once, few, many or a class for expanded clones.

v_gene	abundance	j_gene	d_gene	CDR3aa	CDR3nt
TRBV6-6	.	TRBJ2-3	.	CASSLTGTDTQYF	TGTGCCAGCAGTCTAACAGGCACAGATACGCAGTATTTT
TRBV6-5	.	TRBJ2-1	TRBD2	CASSRLAGANEQFF	TGTGCCAGCAGTAGACTAGCGGGGGCCAATGAGCAGTTCTTC
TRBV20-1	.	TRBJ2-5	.	CSASGERWYQETQYF	TGCAGTGCTAGTGGTGAGCGGTGGTACCAAGAGACCCAGTACTTC
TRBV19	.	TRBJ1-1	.	CASSSTRGTEAFF	TGTGCCAGTAGCTCTACACGGGGGACTGAAGCTTTCTTT
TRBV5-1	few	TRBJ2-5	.	CASSWGDSQETQYF	TGCGCCAGCAGCTGGGGGGACAGCCAAGAGACCCAGTACTTC
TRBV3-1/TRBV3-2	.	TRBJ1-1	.	CASSQGRGGNTEAFF	TGTGCCAGCAGCCAGGGGCGAGGGGGAAACACTGAAGCTTTCTTT
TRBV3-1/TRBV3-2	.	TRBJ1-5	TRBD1	CASSQDVGGGSNQPQHF	TGTGCCAGCAGCCAAGATGTAGGGGGCGGTAGCAATCAGCCCCAGCATTTT
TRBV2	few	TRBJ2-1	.	CASSEAGVREQFF	TGTGCCAGCAGTGAGGCCGGGGTACGGGAGCAGTTCTTC
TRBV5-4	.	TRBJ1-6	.	CASSSDNSTPLHF	TGTGCCAGCAGCTCCGACAACTCTACACCCCTCCACTTT
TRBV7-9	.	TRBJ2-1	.	CASSFRGKHNEQFF	TGTGCCAGCAGCTTTCGGGGGAAGCACAATGAGCAGTTCTTC
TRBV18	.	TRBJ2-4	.	CASSPPSKNIQYF	TGTGCCAGCTCACCACCCAGTAAAAACATTCAGTACTTC
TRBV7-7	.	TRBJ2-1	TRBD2	CASSLGTASSGRASYNEQFF	TGTGCCAGCAGCTTAGGTACGGCTTCTAGCGGGAGGGCTTCCTACAATGAGCAGTTCTTC